Here is one T cell receptor beta chain with its context. Its specificity is unknown. Sequencing was performed with immunoSEQ multiplex PCR; in TCRdb, only in-frame clones are kept and a portion is missing. The table includes approximately 100,000 clones, roughly nine tenths detected once. The entry originates in a study of T cell responses to AZD1222 COVID-19 vaccine. Whole-study findings and limits: Among spike-specific TCRs, nearly half reportedly target unmutated variant regions.

This specimen consisted of peripheral blood, obtained on day 0 of AZD1222 vaccination. This clonotype was sampled from an adult in good health.

DNA of the CDR3: TGCAGCGTTGAAGACACTGAAGCTTTCTTT. It codes for CSVEDTEAFF. The chain has TRBV29-1 and TRBJ1-1; no clear D gene. V was clipped by 0 bases and J by 4 bases, with 0 bases between them. This CDR3 comprises 10 residues. The germline V gene encodes CDR1 SQVTM and CDR2 ANQGSEA.